This entry features one T cell receptor beta chain sequence. Its specificity is unknown. This specimen belongs to a study of OX40 agonist ivuxolimab in advanced cancers. The CDR3 contains 19 residues. CDR1 is SNHLY, CDR2 FYNNEI, per germline. Trimming shortened V by 1 base and J by 0 bases, and 16 bases separated the two germline ends. Sequenced by immunoSEQ multiplex PCR; TCRdb stores in-frame clones only, minus some. The data hold about 64,000 clones, with 80% to 90% observed a single time. Study conclusions and caveats: Among the lowest peripheral clonal expansion occurred in 0.1-3.0 mg/kg partial responders.

This clonotype was sampled from an adult with an advanced solid tumor such as melanoma, head and neck, liver or kidney cancer. The material was CD4+ or CD8+ T cells sorted from blood, obtained in a trial of the OX40 agonist ivuxolimab. The chain employs TRBV2 and TRBJ2-6, with D unresolved. The CDR3 nucleotides are TGTGCCAGCAGTGAAGATGAGGATCGCATCCTCTCTGGGGCCAACGTCCTGACTTTC. It codes for CASSEDEDRILSGANVLTF.